The 14 T cell receptor beta chains listed next were all sequenced from one sample in a study of T cell responses to AZD1222 COVID-19 vaccine. Data came from immunoSEQ multiplex PCR; TCRdb stores just in-frame clones and leaves some out. In the table there are 90,000 to 100,000 clones, 70% to 90% of which are singletons. The specimen was peripheral blood, collected on day 0 of AZD1222 vaccination. Receptors were obtained from an adult in good health.

This sequence joins TRBV7-9 and TRBJ1-2; a possible D gene is TRBD1 (5 bases). Between the trimmed V and J ends, which lost 5 bases and 6 bases, there was a span of 16 bases. CDR1 and CDR2 from the germline V gene are SEHNR and FQNEAQ (reference sequence). The CDR3 loop spans 14 amino acids. Here the CDR3 reads CASSRAGGDHGYTF. The DNA of the CDR3 is TGTGCCAGCAGCCGGGCCGGGGGAGACCATGGCTACACCTTC.

J is TRBJ1-1 and V is TRBV18; D is unclear. V dropped 6 bases and J dropped 0 bases, with 8 bases sitting between them. Germline CDR1 KGHSH, CDR2 LQKENI. There are 13 residues in the CDR3. The CDR3 DNA reads TGTGCCAGCTCTGCGGAAATGAACACTGAAGCTTTCTTT. The encoded protein is CASSAEMNTEAFF. The full variable domain, in which reference TRBV18 and TRBJ1-1 provide the parts outside the CDR3, is NAGVMQNPRHLVRRRGQEARLRCSPMKGHSHVYWYRQLPEEGLKFMVYLQKENIIDESGMPKERFSAEFPKEGPSILRIQQVVRGDSAAYFCASSAEMNTEAFFGQGTRLTVV.

The chain uses TRBV15 and TRBJ2-1, with D maybe TRBD2 (7 bases). The CDR3 sequence is 17 residues long. CDR1 is LNHNV and CDR2 is YYDKDF in the germline V gene (reference sequence). V lost 0 bases and J lost 5, with 17 bases in between. CDR3 bases: TGTGCCACCAGCAGAGAGGCGGGGGCCCTTGGGGACAATGAGCAGTTCTTC. Translation gives CATSREAGALGDNEQFF.

V is TRBV4-1 and J is TRBJ1-2; possibly TRBD1 for D (6 bases). From germline, CDR1 is MGHRA and CDR2 YSYEKL. The CDR3 totals 15 residues. With 4 bases removed from V and 4 bases from J, the gap between germline ends came to 16 bases. This CDR3 is CASSPSLGASYGYTF. CDR3 DNA sequence: TGCGCCAGCAGCCCAAGTCTGGGGGCGAGCTATGGCTACACCTTC.

This clone was detected once. The J gene is TRBJ2-7, the V gene TRBV5-5; TRBD1 agrees at 8 bases. The germline CDR1 and CDR2 sequences are SGHKS and YYEKEE (reference sequence). Trimming took 0 bases from V and 1 from J; bases not matched to a gene: 9. The CDR3 has 17 amino acids. The CDR3 sequence: CASSLVGQGAKSYEQYF. Written as DNA, the CDR3 is TGTGCCAGCAGCTTGGTGGGGCAGGGGGCGAAATCCTACGAGCAGTACTTC.

Details on this clone: Other DNA sequences from this sample encode an identical CDR3 as well. The J gene is TRBJ1-1, the V gene TRBV7-9; no clear D gene. V lost 5 bases, J lost 4 bases, and 5 bases lay in between. There are 11 residues in the CDR3. Looked up from germline, CDR1 is SEHNR and CDR2 is FQNEAQ (reference sequence). The CDR3 bases are TGTGCCAGCAGCCTGGGCACTGAAGCTTTCTTT. It is translated as CASSLGTEAFF.

This sequence joins TRBV10-3 and TRBJ2-1, with 7 positions matching TRBD2. The CDR3 contains 16 residues. Unmatched junction bases numbered 10, after V lost 3 bases and J lost 5 bases. Germline assignment: CDR1 ENHRY and CDR2 SYGVKD. The CDR3 coding sequence is TGTGCCATCAGTGAAACCCCCGGGACTACGAACAATGAGCAGTTCTTC. Protein: CAISETPGTTNNEQFF.

This clone was seen only a few times. The chain combines TRBV7-3 with TRBJ2-1; 7 bases align to TRBD2. V was pared by 3 bases and J by 4 bases, with 9 bases of the junction left unmatched. CDR1 is SGHTA, CDR2 FQGTGA, per germline. The CDR3 is made up of 16 amino acids. CDR3 in amino acids: CASSLWEGKGYNEQFF. The CDR3 nucleotides read TGTGCCAGCAGCTTGTGGGAGGGAAAGGGATACAATGAGCAGTTCTTC.

This clone was observed a few times. This chain connects TRBV18 to TRBJ1-6; D might be TRBD1 (5 bases). This CDR3 region has 13 residues. In germline, CDR1 is KGHSH, CDR2 LQKENI. V dropped 6 bases and J dropped 5 bases, with 8 bases sitting between them. CDR3 protein: CASSEDNNSPLHF. The CDR3 DNA reads TGTGCCAGCTCTGAGGACAATAATTCACCCCTCCACTTT.

In this sample, this clone turned up a few times. The V and J genes are TRBV2 and TRBJ1-5; D might be TRBD1 (6 bases). V was pared by 4 bases and J by 7 bases, with 17 bases between. Germline lookup yields CDR1 SNHLY and CDR2 FYNNEI. The CDR3 has 15 amino acids. CDR3 coding DNA: TGTGCCAGCAGTGCCCAGCAGTCCCAGGGGCAGCCCCAGCATTTT. This sequence encodes CASSAQQSQGQPQHF.

This clone was seen a few times. The chain couples TRBV19 to TRBJ1-2; tentative D call: TRBD1 (5 bases). The CDR3 length is 15 residues. V shed 6 bases and J shed 6 bases, with 20 bases lying between them. CDR1 and CDR2 (germline): LNHDA, SQIVND (reference sequence). CDR3 sequence reads: CASSVTGTVGHGYTF. The CDR3 DNA reads TGTGCCAGTAGCGTTACCGGGACGGTGGGTCATGGCTACACCTTC.

V and J are TRBV6-6 and TRBJ2-7; no clear D. The CDR3 runs to 13 residues. Trimming left V 4 bases short and J 2 bases short, with 9 bases between. Germline-derived CDR1 and CDR2 are MNHNY and SVGAGI (reference sequence). CDR3 coding DNA: TGTGCCAGCAGTTCCGGTTCCACCTACGAGCAGTACTTC. It encodes CASSSGSTYEQYF.

This chain uses TRBV11-3 with TRBJ1-4, with D tentatively TRBD1 (6 bases). Germline V gives CDR1 SGHNT, CDR2 YENEEA. The germline V and J ends were trimmed by 2 bases and 1 base, with 11 bases remaining between them. This CDR3 region has 16 residues. This CDR3 reads CASSLKGGGTNEKLFF. CDR3 nucleotide sequence: TGTGCCAGCAGCTTAAAAGGGGGAGGAACTAATGAAAAACTGTTTTTT.

V is TRBV3-1 (or the pseudogene TRBV3-2) and J is TRBJ1-2; no reliable D call. The germline V gene encodes CDR1 LGHDT and CDR2 YNNKEL (reference sequence). V gave up 3 bases and J gave up 4 bases, with 9 bases separating them. The CDR3 is 13 residues long. The DNA for the CDR3 is TGTGCCAGCAGCCAGAGCGCAGTCTATGGCTACACCTTC. Translated, it gives CASSQSAVYGYTF.